This T cell receptor beta chain was recorded in a study of blood T cell repertoires in COVID-19. Trimming shortened V by 5 bases and J by 8 bases, and 15 bases separated the two germline ends. Germline V gene lookup returns CDR1 LNHDA and CDR2 SQIVND (reference sequence). This CDR3 has 13 residues. This table comes from immunoSEQ multiplex PCR, and its TCRdb copy is limited to in-frame clones, with some not included. Counted here are roughly 180,000 clones, around 83% occurring once; the ten biggest clones make up 6.5% to 10%. The V and J genes are TRBV19 and TRBJ1-2, with D possibly being TRBD1 (6 bases). The clonotype comes from a woman in her sixties or seventies with acute or convalescent COVID-19. Sequences were obtained from peripheral blood. The CDR3 reads CASSPGDIGGYTF. The CDR3 bases are TGTGCCAGTAGTCCCGGGGACATTGGGGGCTACACCTTC.